The following is a TCR beta chain sequence with its context. First-strand cDNA used TRAV- and TRBV-specific primers, covering alpha and beta chains. Amplification, which lasted approximately 20 PCR cycles, used a constant-region primer and V-primer adapter to amplify TCRs. TCRdb re-called the reads with MiXCR, one entry per CDR3 protein. The data hold 40,000 or so distinct CDR3 sequences, with roughly 20% observed a single time. This sample stems from a study of low-dose radiotherapy and immunotherapy resistance in tumors. About the study: Cohort 2 patients were irradiated with 1 Gy every two weeks, reaching 13 Gy over 26 weeks.

As to time point: after trial treatment. Specified treatment: LDRT plus nivolumab, ipilimumab, low-dose cyclophosphamide and aspirin (RACIN trial). Between the trimmed V and J ends, which lost 5 bases and 0 bases, there was a span of 12 bases. CDR3 length: 15 amino acids. Germline CDR1 is SGHTA and CDR2 is FQGNSA. The chain carries TRBV7-2 and TRBJ2-3, with D perhaps matching TRBD1 or TRBD2 (5 bases each). The source of this sequence is a female donor with ovarian cancer. The material was PBMCs, obtained after low-dose radiotherapy plus immunotherapy. The CDR3 sequence is CASSRGTISTDTQYF. CDR3 sequence (DNA): TGTGCCAGCAGCAGAGGGACGATAAGCACAGATACGCAGTATTTT.